This TCR beta chain emerged from a study of cytomegalovirus exposure and HLA in healthy donors. Germline V gene sequence: CDR1 ENHRY, CDR2 SYGVKD. The CDR3 has 11 residues. With 2 bases removed from V and 4 bases from J, the gap between germline ends came to 3 bases. PCR was performed using 60 Vbeta and 13 Jbeta primers. Measured with immunoSEQ multiplex PCR; TCRdb has only the in-frame clones, and not every one. The repertoire consists of 150,000 or so clones, with approximately 84% occurring once and the leading ten covering 0.38%. This clone was detected only a few times. This receptor was obtained from a boy younger than 10 in good health and CMV-seronegative. The material sequenced was PBMCs. V usage is TRBV10-3 and J usage is TRBJ2-7; no clear D gene. CDR3 in DNA: TGTGCCATCAGTGAGCAGTACGAGCAGTACTTC. Translation: CAISEQYEQYF.